This entry describes one T cell receptor (beta chain). The data were produced by immunoSEQ multiplex PCR, yet TCRdb's version contains in-frame clones alone and is incomplete. The repertoire holds approximately 300,000 clones, with 85% as singletons. These data belong to a study of blood T cell repertoires in COVID-19. The germline CDR1 and CDR2 sequences are MNHEY and SMNVEV (reference sequence). There are 17 residues in the CDR3. V lost 4 bases to trimming and J lost 3 bases, with 19 bases between them. The receptor comes from a woman aged 45-60 years with active or convalescent COVID-19. Sequenced input: peripheral blood. V is TRBV27 and J is TRBJ2-1; D might be TRBD2 (5 bases). Written as DNA, the CDR3 is TGTGCCAGCAGTTCTACGGACCACCTAGCATTCTACAATGAGCAGTTCTTC. Protein: CASSSTDHLAFYNEQFF.